The entry that follows covers one T cell receptor (beta chain) sequence. Its antigen is currently unknown. V was clipped by 3 bases and J by 5 bases; unmatched bases: 5. CDR1 is LNHDA, CDR2 SQIVND, per germline (reference sequence). CDR3 size: 14 residues. The sample is drawn from a study of vaccination effects on CD4 cells after COVID-19. Study findings and constraints: Only a single clone (1 of 255 vaccine-induced clones in healthy vaccinees) cross-reacted with common cold coronaviruses.

Antigen-specific CD4+ T cells were expanded (with viral peptide pools) by the ViraFEST assay ahead of sequencing. It was after around 10 days of culture that CD4+ T cells were isolated. None of the vaccinated had previously contracted SARS-CoV-2, and their nucleocapsid antibodies tested negative. Culturing of 2 million to 2.5 million PBMC per well took place with approximately 9.3 IU/ml IL-2 and around 10 ug/ml peptides. The table came from immunoSEQ multiplex PCR; TCRdb's copy has only in-frame clones and leaves some out. The repertoire holds under 65,000 clones, around 80% seen once, with 2% to 2.5% in the top ten.

The V call is TRBV19, the J call TRBJ1-2, with TRBD1 identical over 8 bases. The sequenced sample was CD4+ T cells from PBMCs cultured with HCoV-229E spike peptides, obtained before COVID-19 vaccination. The TCR originated in a human donor who received a COVID-19 vaccine. The DNA of the CDR3 is TGTGCCAGTAGTATCAAGGACAGGGAGTATGGCTACACCTTC. This codes for CASSIKDREYGYTF.